The clone carrying this TCR beta chain was counted only a few times. Antigen: not known. The sample is drawn from a study of CD8+CD57+ T cells in acquired aplastic anemia. Study details: Mean DNA quantity obtained from sorted CD4+ and CD8+ cells was about 3.2 ug. General study results and limits: Between patients and controls, 25 to 35 CD8+ CDR3 sequences were found in common.

Genomic DNA was employed as the template in profiling TCR beta VDJ and CDR3. TCRdb reprocessed the reads via MiXCR and lists one record per CDR3 protein. The table shows about 150,000 distinct CDR3 sequences, with around 48% occurring only once. Patients chosen for sequencing had CD8+CD57+ cells that had expanded, as shown by flow cytometry. The sequence was collected from a human donor with aplastic anemia. The sequenced sample consisted of sorted CD4+, CD8+, or CD8+CD57+ T cells (not recorded which) from PBMCs.

CDR3 in amino acids: CASSFGTEQFF. The CDR3 DNA follows: TGTGCCAGCAGTTTCGGTACTGAGCAGTTCTTC. The chain has TRBV28 and TRBJ2-1; D ambiguous. The V gene lost 3 bases and the J gene lost 9 bases, with 6 bases spanning the gap. There are 11 residues in the CDR3. Germline assignment: CDR1 MDHEN and CDR2 SYDVKM.